The 4 T cell receptor beta chains given below trace back to one sample, sequenced in a study of blood T cell repertoires in COVID-19 (dated by TCRdb to 2018 to 2021). The library relied on the immunoSEQ multiplex PCR assay. The table comes from immuneACCESS by way of TCRdb, which keeps in-frame sequences with V and J called. Part of the clones is missing from these tables; in studies checked, under half for an unresolved V gene and the rest for unknown reasons. A total of around 150,000 clones appear in this sample, roughly 80% of them only once. In total, the top ten clones hold around 19% of the sample. The specimen was peripheral blood. These receptor sequences come from a woman older than 75 with acute or convalescent COVID-19.

V usage is TRBV18 and J usage is TRBJ1-6; 7 bases agree with TRBD1. J lost 8 bases, V lost 2 bases, and 3 bases had no gene match. This CDR3 region has 14 residues. Germline V gives CDR1 KGHSH, CDR2 LQKENI. CDR3 loop: CASSPRQGDSPLHF. The CDR3 nucleotides are TGTGCCAGCTCACCAAGACAGGGCGATTCACCCCTCCACTTT. The entire variable domain, with the rest obtained from reference TRBV18 and TRBJ1-6, is as follows: NAGVMQNPRHLVRRRGQEARLRCSPMKGHSHVYWYRQLPEEGLKFMVYLQKENIIDESGMPKERFSAEFPKEGPSILRIQQVVRGDSAAYFCASSPRQGDSPLHFGNGTRLTVT.

The chain is built from TRBV25-1 and TRBJ1-2, with D uncertain. Germline V gene sequence: CDR1 MGHDK, CDR2 SYGVNS. The ends were cut back, 3 bases at V and 4 bases at J, with 15 bases in the middle. The length of the CDR3 is 15 residues. CDR3 protein: CASSDRRGRSYGYTF. CDR3 in DNA: TGTGCCAGCAGTGATAGACGAGGGCGAAGCTATGGCTACACCTTC.

The genes are TRBV2 and TRBJ1-3; tentatively, D is TRBD1 (5 bases). V was shortened by 5 bases and J by 0 bases, with 23 bases between the two germline ends. This CDR3 region has 19 residues. In germline, CDR1 is SNHLY, CDR2 FYNNEI. CDR3 residues: CASSRARGRQFSSGNTIYF. The CDR3 nucleotides read TGTGCCAGCAGTAGGGCCCGTGGCCGACAGTTTTCCTCTGGAAACACCATATATTTT.

The V call is TRBV20-1, the J call TRBJ2-5; 8 bases are a match to TRBD2. The CDR3 runs to 14 residues. J lost 0 bases, V lost 3 bases, and 3 bases had no gene match. Per the germline V gene, CDR1 is DFQATT and CDR2 is SNEGSKA (reference sequence). As DNA, the CDR3 is TGCAGTGCTAGTTGGCGGGGGGACCAAGAGACCCAGTACTTC. It specifies CSASWRGDQETQYF.